This TCR beta chain was identified in a study of Graves' ophthalmopathy and Graves' hyperthyroidism. Study-wide results and caveats: From stable hyperthyroidism, ophthalmopathy was separated by a 13-signature model with around 90% sensitivity and less than 83% specificity.

This clonotype was seen only a few times. Its target is not known. Aged 18 to 65, the patients with hyperthyroidism had under 2 months' duration and were newly diagnosed. Uncontrolled infections, other autoimmune diseases, pregnancy or lactation barred patients from enrollment. Germline V gene lookup returns CDR1 MNHEY and CDR2 SVGAGI. CDR3 size: 17 residues. With 4 bases removed from V and 0 bases from J, the gap between germline ends came to 16 bases. RNA served as the template for amplifying TCR beta CDR3 regions. The workflow started with a first-round RT-PCR run with HTBI primers and then moved on to a second-round multiplex PCR. TCRdb reprocessed the multiplex PCR reads via MiXCR and lists one record per CDR3 protein. The table has 350,000 to 400,000 distinct CDR3 sequences, roughly 15% seen once.

The chain joins TRBV6-5 to TRBJ2-4, with a possible D match to TRBD2 (6 bases). The specimen sequenced was peripheral blood. This receptor was identified in a woman between 18 and 29 years old with stable Graves' hyperthyroidism. CDR3 DNA sequence: TGTGCCAGCAGTTTTGGGCGGCGGGACCTAGCCAAAAACATTCAGTACTTC. It specifies CASSFGRRDLAKNIQYF.